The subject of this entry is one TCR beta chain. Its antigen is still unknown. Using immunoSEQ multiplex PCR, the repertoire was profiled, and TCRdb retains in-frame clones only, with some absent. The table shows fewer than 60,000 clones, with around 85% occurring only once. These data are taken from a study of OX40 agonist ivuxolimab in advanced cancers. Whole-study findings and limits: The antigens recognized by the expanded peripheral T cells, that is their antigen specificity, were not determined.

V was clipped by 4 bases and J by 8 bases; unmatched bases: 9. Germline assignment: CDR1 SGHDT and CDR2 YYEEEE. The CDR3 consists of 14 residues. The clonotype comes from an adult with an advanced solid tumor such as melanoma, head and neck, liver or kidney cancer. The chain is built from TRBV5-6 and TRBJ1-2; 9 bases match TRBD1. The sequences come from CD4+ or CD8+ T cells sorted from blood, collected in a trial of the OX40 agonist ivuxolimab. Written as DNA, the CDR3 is TGTGCCAGCAGCCCTGGACAGGGGTGGGACGGCTACACCTTC. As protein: CASSPGQGWDGYTF.